The 9 T cell receptor beta chains below all came from one sample that was sequenced in a study of cytotoxic CD8 clonotypes in ibrutinib-treated CLL. Clones were sequenced by immunoSEQ multiplex PCR, and TCRdb holds only the in-frame ones, with some missing. The repertoire has approximately 300,000 clones, around four fifths of them found once; the top ten carry about 6.7%. Sequencing used PBMCs, obtained before ibrutinib treatment. All receptors derive from a human donor with chronic lymphocytic leukemia.

V gene TRBV30 combines with J gene TRBJ1-3; unclear D gene. In germline, CDR1 is GTSNPN, CDR2 SVGIG (reference sequence). V lost 4 bases and J 0 bases, leaving 4 bases between the germline ends. The CDR3 has 12 residues. CDR3 DNA sequence: TGTGCCTGGAAGAACTCTGGAAACACCATATATTTT. Translation: CAWKNSGNTIYF. Full variable domain (missing parts from reference TRBV30 and TRBJ1-3): SQTIHQWPATLVQPVGSPLSLECTVEGTSNPNLYWYRQAAGRGLQLLFYSVGIGQISSEVPQNLSASRPQDRQFILSSKKLLLSDSGFYLCAWKNSGNTIYFGEGSWLTVV.

The gene calls are TRBV5-4 and TRBJ2-1; D is perhaps TRBD1 or TRBD2 (5 bases each). The germline V gene has CDR1 SGHNT and CDR2 YYREEE (reference sequence). V shed 3 bases and J shed 7 bases, with 20 bases lying between them. This CDR3 is built from 16 residues. CDR3 sequence reads: CASSSPAEGAWNEQFF. CDR3 in DNA: TGTGCCAGCAGCTCACCAGCGGAAGGGGCTTGGAATGAGCAGTTCTTC. Full variable domain (outside the CDR3, taken from reference TRBV5-4 and TRBJ2-1): ETGVTQSPTHLIKTRGQQVTLRCSSQSGHNTVSWYQQALGQGPQFIFQYYREEENGRGNFPPRFSGLQFPNYSSELNVNALELDDSALYLCASSSPAEGAWNEQFFGPGTRLTVL.

The V call is TRBV7-2, the J call TRBJ2-5, with no clear D. This CDR3 has 11 amino acids. The V end lost 1 base, the J end lost 7 bases, and 4 bases lay between the germline ends. Germline V gene lookup returns CDR1 SGHTA and CDR2 FQGNSA. CDR3 nucleotides: TGTGCCAGCAGCTTAGGCGTGACCCAGTACTTC. Protein sequence: CASSLGVTQYF.

The chain combines TRBV5-4 with TRBJ1-1, with 8 bases matching TRBD1. The CDR3 has 13 residues. Germline V lookup: CDR1 SGHNT, CDR2 YYREEE (reference sequence). V lost 7 bases to trimming and J lost 5 bases; unmatched junction nucleotides: 7. The CDR3 sequence is CASLLQGGTEAFF. The CDR3 DNA is TGTGCCAGCCTTCTACAGGGGGGGACTGAAGCTTTCTTT.

This clone was seen only a few times. The V call is TRBV28, the J call TRBJ2-1; TRBD2 agrees at 8 bases. The J segment lost 10 bases and the V segment lost 6 bases, leaving 11 bases of the junction unmatched. Germline V gives CDR1 MDHEN, CDR2 SYDVKM. This CDR3 spans 14 amino acids. The CDR3 region has the DNA TGTGCCAGCAGGCTGACGGGGACTAGGACCGAGCAGTTCTTC. This encodes CASRLTGTRTEQFF.

This clone is a singleton in its sample. The chain employs TRBV20-1 and TRBJ2-7, with D uncertain. The CDR3 totals 11 residues. The germline gives CDR1 DFQATT, CDR2 SNEGSKA (reference sequence). The V and J ends lost 3 bases and 6 bases respectively, with 9 bases between them. CDR3 DNA: TGCAGTGCTAGCAGGAGTCGCGAGCAGTACTTC. The encoded protein is CSASRSREQYF.

This clone has only a few counts. The rearrangement links TRBV7-9 to TRBJ1-1; 8 bases fit TRBD1. This CDR3 region has 14 residues. V was pared by 6 bases and J by 2 bases, with 5 bases of the junction left unmatched. Germline loops: CDR1 SEHNR, CDR2 FQNEAQ (reference sequence). CDR3 in DNA: TGTGCCAGCAGGTTGACAGGGGCCAACACTGAAGCTTTCTTT. Protein: CASRLTGANTEAFF.

This chain joins TRBV6-6 and TRBJ2-1; 9 positions match TRBD1. The germline gives CDR1 MNHNY, CDR2 SVGAGI (reference sequence). V lost 4 bases to trimming and J lost 4 bases; unmatched junction nucleotides: 5. CDR3 length equals 15 residues. The CDR3 sequence is CASSSRQGEYNEQFF. In DNA, the CDR3 is TGTGCCAGCAGTTCGCGACAGGGGGAATACAATGAGCAGTTCTTC.

The J gene is TRBJ1-2, the V gene TRBV6-4; perhaps TRBD1 as D (5 bases). This CDR3 comprises 14 residues. Between the trimmed V and J ends, which lost 0 bases and 5 bases, there was a span of 10 bases. CDR1 is MRHNA, CDR2 SNTAGT, per germline. CDR3 in DNA: TGTGCCAGCAGTGACTCAGGACATGGTTATGGCTACACCTTC. Its protein is CASSDSGHGYGYTF.